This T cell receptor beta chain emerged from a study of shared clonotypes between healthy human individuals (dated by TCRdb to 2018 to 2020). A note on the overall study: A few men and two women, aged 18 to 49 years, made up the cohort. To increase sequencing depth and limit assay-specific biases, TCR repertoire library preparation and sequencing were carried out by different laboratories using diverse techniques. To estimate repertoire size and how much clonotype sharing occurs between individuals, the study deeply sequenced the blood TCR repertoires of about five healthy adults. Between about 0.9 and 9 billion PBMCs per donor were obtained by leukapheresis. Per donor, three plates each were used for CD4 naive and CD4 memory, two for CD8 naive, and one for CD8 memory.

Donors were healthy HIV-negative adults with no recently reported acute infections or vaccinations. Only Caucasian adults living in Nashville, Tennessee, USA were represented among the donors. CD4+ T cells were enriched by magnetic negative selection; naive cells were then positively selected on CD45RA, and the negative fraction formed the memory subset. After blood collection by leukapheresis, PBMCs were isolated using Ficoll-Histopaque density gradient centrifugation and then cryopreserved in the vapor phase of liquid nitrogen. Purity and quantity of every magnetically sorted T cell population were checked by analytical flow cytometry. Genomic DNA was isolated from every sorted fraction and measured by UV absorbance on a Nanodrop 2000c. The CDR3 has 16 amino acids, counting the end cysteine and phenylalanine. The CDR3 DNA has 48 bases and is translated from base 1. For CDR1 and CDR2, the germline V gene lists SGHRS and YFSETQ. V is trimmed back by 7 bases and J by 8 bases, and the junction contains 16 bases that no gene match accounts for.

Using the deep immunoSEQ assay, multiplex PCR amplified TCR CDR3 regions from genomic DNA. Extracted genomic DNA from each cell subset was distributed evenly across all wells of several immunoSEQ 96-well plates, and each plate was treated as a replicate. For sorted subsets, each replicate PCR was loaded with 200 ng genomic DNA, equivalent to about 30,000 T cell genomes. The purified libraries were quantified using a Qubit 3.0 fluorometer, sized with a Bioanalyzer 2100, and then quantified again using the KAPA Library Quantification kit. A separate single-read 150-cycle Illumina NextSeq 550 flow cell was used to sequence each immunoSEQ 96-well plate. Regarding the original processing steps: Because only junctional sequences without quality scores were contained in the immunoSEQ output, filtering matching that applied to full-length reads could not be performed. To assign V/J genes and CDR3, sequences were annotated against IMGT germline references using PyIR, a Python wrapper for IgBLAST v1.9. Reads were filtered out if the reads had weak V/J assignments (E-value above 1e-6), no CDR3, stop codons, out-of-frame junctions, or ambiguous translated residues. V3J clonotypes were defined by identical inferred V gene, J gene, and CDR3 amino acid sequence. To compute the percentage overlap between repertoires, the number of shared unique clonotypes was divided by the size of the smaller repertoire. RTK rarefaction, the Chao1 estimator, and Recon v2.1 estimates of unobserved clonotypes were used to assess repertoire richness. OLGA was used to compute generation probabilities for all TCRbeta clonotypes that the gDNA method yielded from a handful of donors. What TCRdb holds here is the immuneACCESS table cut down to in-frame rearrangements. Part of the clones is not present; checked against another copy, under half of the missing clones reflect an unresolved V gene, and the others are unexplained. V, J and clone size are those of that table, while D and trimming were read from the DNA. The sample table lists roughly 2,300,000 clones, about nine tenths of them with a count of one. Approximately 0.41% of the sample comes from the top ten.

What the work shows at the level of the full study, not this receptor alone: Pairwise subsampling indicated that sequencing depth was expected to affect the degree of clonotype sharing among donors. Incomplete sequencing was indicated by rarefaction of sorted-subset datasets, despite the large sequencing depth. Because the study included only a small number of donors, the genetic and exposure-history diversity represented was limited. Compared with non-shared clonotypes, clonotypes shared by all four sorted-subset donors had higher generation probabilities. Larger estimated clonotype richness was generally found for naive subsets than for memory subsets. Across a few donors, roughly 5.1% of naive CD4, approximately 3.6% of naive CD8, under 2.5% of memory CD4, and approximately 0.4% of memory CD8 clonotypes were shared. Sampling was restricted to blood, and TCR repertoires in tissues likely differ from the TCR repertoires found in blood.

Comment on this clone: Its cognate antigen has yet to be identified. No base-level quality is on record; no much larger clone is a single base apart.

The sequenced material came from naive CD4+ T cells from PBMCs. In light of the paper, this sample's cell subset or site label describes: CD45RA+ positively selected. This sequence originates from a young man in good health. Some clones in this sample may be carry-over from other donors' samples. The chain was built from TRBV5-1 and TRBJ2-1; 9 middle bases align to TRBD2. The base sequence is TGCGCCAGCCTACCCGGGGCGGGAGGGCCTATGGATGAGCAGTTCTTC. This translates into CASLPGAGGPMDEQFF.